Listed here are 20 T cell receptor beta chains from one sample, sequenced in a study of blood T cell repertoires in COVID-19. Profiled with immunoSEQ multiplex PCR; TCRdb holds only in-frame clones, not every one. The data contain 150,000 to 200,000 clones, 70% to 90% of them singletons. The sequenced material came from peripheral blood. These receptor sequences come from a woman in her forties or fifties with COVID-19, enrolled during active disease.

The chain carries TRBV6-2 or TRBV6-3 and TRBJ2-7; D perhaps matches TRBD2 (5 bases). From germline, CDR1 is MNHEY and CDR2 SVGEGT. This CDR3 comprises 12 residues. Deletions cut 1 base from V and 5 bases from J, with 6 bases between. CDR3 region: CASSYYGDEQYF. Written as DNA, the CDR3 is TGTGCCAGCAGTTACTACGGGGACGAGCAGTACTTC.

The chain joins TRBV10-3 to TRBJ1-3; no firm D call. The CDR3 totals 14 residues. The V gene lost 4 bases and the J gene lost 0 bases, with 7 bases spanning the gap. Germline V gene data show CDR1 as ENHRY and CDR2 as SYGVKD. CDR3 nucleotides: TGTGCCATCAGTGCGGTTGTCTCTGGAAACACCATATATTTT. This gives the protein CAISAVVSGNTIYF.

The rearrangement links TRBV2 to TRBJ1-5; D possibly corresponds to TRBD1 (5 bases). The germline V gene encodes CDR1 SNHLY and CDR2 FYNNEI. V dropped 4 bases and J dropped 4 bases, with 14 bases sitting between them. The CDR3 totals 15 residues. CDR3 nucleotide sequence: TGTGCCAGCAGTGTTGGAGGGGCCTTAAATCAGCCCCAGCATTTT. This codes for CASSVGGALNQPQHF.

The chain combines TRBV27 with TRBJ2-7; 9 positions match TRBD1. The J segment lost 5 bases and the V segment lost 10 bases, leaving 9 bases of the junction unmatched. CDR3 size: 13 residues. Per the germline V gene, CDR1 is MNHEY and CDR2 is SMNVEV (reference sequence). The CDR3 DNA reads TGTGCCACCGGTCGGACAGGGGAGGACGAGCAGTACTTC. This translates into CATGRTGEDEQYF.

This clone occurred once. The chain is built from TRBV3-1 (or the pseudogene TRBV3-2) and TRBJ1-1, with a possible D match to TRBD1 (6 bases). The CDR3 is made up of 13 amino acids. Germline CDR1 is LGHDT and CDR2 is YNNKEL (reference sequence). V lost 6 bases, J lost 1 base, and 9 bases lay in between. The CDR3: CASRGQENTEAFF. In nucleotides, the CDR3 is TGTGCCAGCAGGGGACAAGAGAACACTGAAGCTTTCTTT.

As concerns this clone: The same CDR3 arises from other DNA sequences in this sample as well. V and J are TRBV18 and TRBJ2-2; 9 bases align to TRBD2. CDR1 is KGHSH, CDR2 LQKENI, per germline. The CDR3 is 16 amino acids. V shed 3 bases, J shed 1 base, and the junction held 3 bases outside the gene matches. This CDR3 is CASSPLSGGNTGELFF. DNA of the CDR3: TGTGCCAGCTCACCCCTTAGCGGGGGGAACACCGGGGAGCTGTTTTTT.

This sequence joins TRBV9 and TRBJ1-3; no clear D. The V end was cut by 1 base, the J end by 0 bases, with 8 bases between. Germline V gives CDR1 SGDLS, CDR2 YYNGEE. The CDR3 has 15 residues. The CDR3 region is CASSVSLNSGNTIYF. The CDR3 DNA reads TGTGCCAGCAGCGTATCACTAAACTCTGGAAACACCATATATTTT.

The chain carries TRBV20-1 and TRBJ2-3; the D is unclear. CDR3 length: 11 amino acids. CDR1 is DFQATT and CDR2 is SNEGSKA in the germline V gene (reference sequence). V was clipped by 7 bases and J by 0 bases, with 5 bases between them. CDR3 amino acids: CSVSSTDTQYF. CDR3 DNA: TGCAGTGTATCTAGCACAGATACGCAGTATTTT.

The chain couples TRBV7-3 to TRBJ1-1; 11 bases fit TRBD1. Looked up from germline, CDR1 is SGHTA and CDR2 is FQGTGA. The CDR3 covers 16 residues. V shed 5 bases, J shed 4 bases, and the junction held 9 bases outside the gene matches. In DNA, the CDR3 is TGTGCCAGCAGCCCGGGGACAGGGGGTCTTGGCACTGAAGCTTTCTTT. It codes for CASSPGTGGLGTEAFF. Full variable domain (rest looked up from reference TRBV7-3 and TRBJ1-1): GAGVSQTPSNKVTEKGKYVELRCDPISGHTALYWYRQSLGQGPEFLIYFQGTGAADDSGLPNDRFFAVRPEGSVSTLKIQRTERGDSAVYLCASSPGTGGLGTEAFFGQGTRLTVV.

This chain joins TRBV5-6 and TRBJ2-1; D might be TRBD2 (5 bases). V was pared by 2 bases and J by 0 bases, with 15 bases between. In germline, CDR1 is SGHDT, CDR2 YYEEEE. The CDR3 runs 17 residues. The CDR3 spells CASSFPDYYGSYNEQFF. Here the CDR3 DNA reads TGTGCCAGCAGCTTCCCCGACTACTATGGCTCCTACAATGAGCAGTTCTTC.

V and J are TRBV11-2 and TRBJ1-4, with TRBD1 matching over 8 bases. The V gene end was trimmed by 2 bases and the J gene end by 4 bases; junction bases not matched to a gene: 3. The CDR3 spans 15 residues. CDR1 is SGHAT, CDR2 FQNNGV, per germline. CDR3 coding DNA: TGTGCCAGCAGCTTATTAACAGGGGGTAATGAAAAACTGTTTTTT. It specifies CASSLLTGGNEKLFF.

The V and J genes are TRBV6-5 and TRBJ2-7; 7 bases match TRBD1. This CDR3 contains 13 residues. V was pared by 6 bases and J by 7 bases, with 9 bases of the junction left unmatched. Germline V gene lookup returns CDR1 MNHEY and CDR2 SVGAGI. The DNA for the CDR3 is TGTGCCAGCAGCATTGGACAGGATTGGGAGCAGTACTTC. This encodes CASSIGQDWEQYF.

Here the CDR3 reads CASSLSFAGEGVYEQYF. The CDR3 DNA follows: TGTGCCAGCTCACTAAGCTTTGCGGGGGAAGGGGTCTACGAGCAGTACTTC. This chain connects TRBV18 to TRBJ2-7, with 7 bases fitting TRBD2. Germline V gene lookup returns CDR1 KGHSH and CDR2 LQKENI. V was pared by 4 bases and J by 3 bases, with 15 bases of the junction left unmatched. There are 17 residues in the CDR3. The full variable domain, its missing parts supplied by reference TRBV18 and TRBJ2-7, is NAGVMQNPRHLVRRRGQEARLRCSPMKGHSHVYWYRQLPEEGLKFMVYLQKENIIDESGMPKERFSAEFPKEGPSILRIQQVVRGDSAAYFCASSLSFAGEGVYEQYFGPGTRLTVT.

This clone was seen once. The rearrangement joins TRBV24-1 to TRBJ1-1, with TRBD1 matching over 11 bases. J was trimmed by 0 bases and V by 2 bases; bases with no gene match: 4. The V gene's germline CDR1 is KGHDR and CDR2 SFDVKD. The length of the CDR3 is 17 residues. This chain's CDR3 is CATSDSGTGGMNTEAFF. CDR3 nucleotide sequence: TGTGCCACCAGTGATTCCGGGACAGGGGGGATGAACACTGAAGCTTTCTTT.

CDR3 DNA sequence: TGTGCCAGCAGTTCCGGGCTAGCGGGGGGCACAGATACGCAGTATTTT. Translated: CASSSGLAGGTDTQYF. The chain couples TRBV27 to TRBJ2-3; 10 bases align to TRBD2. V dropped 4 bases and J dropped 1; count of bases not matched to a gene: 5. The CDR3 totals 16 residues. Germline V gene lookup returns CDR1 MNHEY and CDR2 SMNVEV (reference sequence).

The V and J genes are TRBV28 and TRBJ2-7, with 9 bases matching TRBD1. V trimming: 5 bases; J trimming: 1 base; junction bases outside the gene matches: 12. Germline V gives CDR1 MDHEN, CDR2 SYDVKM. CDR3 size: 17 residues. The CDR3 region is CASSTGGAERGSYEQYF. The CDR3 region has the DNA TGTGCCAGCAGTACAGGGGGCGCCGAACGTGGTTCCTACGAGCAGTACTTC.

The gene calls are TRBV12-3 or TRBV12-4 and TRBJ1-1; a possible D gene is TRBD1 (5 bases). V lost 6 bases, J lost 5 bases, and 10 bases lay in between. The CDR3 extends over 12 amino acids. In DNA, the CDR3 is TGTGCCAGCAGCACCAGGGTAACTGAAGCTTTCTTT. It codes for CASSTRVTEAFF.

The J gene is TRBJ2-3, the V gene TRBV7-9; 9 bases match TRBD2. CDR1 SEHNR and CDR2 FQNEAQ come from the germline V gene (reference sequence). Trimming removed 1 base from V and 5 bases from J; junction bases left unmatched: 1. The CDR3 runs 14 residues. The CDR3 is CASSLGGGGDTQYF. In DNA form, the CDR3 reads TGTGCCAGCAGCTTAGGCGGGGGGGGAGATACGCAGTATTTT.

This clone has a single count. The chain combines TRBV4-3 with TRBJ1-5, with a weak D call TRBD1 (5 bases). V lost 1 base, J lost 3 bases, and 10 bases lay in between. CDR3 length equals 15 residues. CDR1 LGHNA and CDR2 YSLEER come from the germline V gene. The CDR3 here is CASSQGTGYNQPQHF. CDR3 nucleotides: TGCGCCAGCAGCCAAGGTACAGGCTACAATCAGCCCCAGCATTTT.

The V gene is TRBV18, the J gene TRBJ1-3, with 8 bases aligning to TRBD1. Germline CDR1 is KGHSH and CDR2 is LQKENI. V was clipped by 2 bases and J by 0 bases; unmatched bases: 3. CDR3 length: 16 amino acids. CDR3 sequence (DNA): TGTGCCAGCTCACCAGTGGGACAGGTCTCTGGAAACACCATATATTTT. Its translation is CASSPVGQVSGNTIYF.